Listed below are T cell receptor beta chains from one sample, sequenced in a study of cytomegalovirus exposure and HLA in healthy donors. Method: immunoSEQ multiplex PCR; TCRdb's copy keeps in-frame clones and lacks some. The table has some 150,000 clones, around 77% seen once. Sample: PBMCs. All receptors derive from a woman aged 50 to 60 in good health and CMV-seronegative. Each CDR3 is given with its conserved first and last residue.

v_call: TRBV30; j_call: TRBJ1-6; cdr3_aa: CAWSVEGLWSPLHF
v_call: TRBV30; j_call: TRBJ2-6; cdr3_aa: CAWSVMRSGANVLTF
v_call: TRBV5-6; j_call: TRBJ2-7; cdr3_aa: CASSTGTGLGEQYF
v_call: TRBV5-1; j_call: TRBJ1-6; cdr3_aa: CASSPSVANNSPLHF
v_call: TRBV4-3; j_call: TRBJ2-7; cdr3_aa: CASSQDGGYEQYF
v_call: TRBV5-6; j_call: TRBJ2-2; cdr3_aa: CASSLDLNRVNTGELFF
v_call: TRBV7-8; j_call: TRBJ2-1; cdr3_aa: CASSFIIGARGEQFF
v_call: TRBV4-2; j_call: TRBJ2-1; cdr3_aa: CASSQGWPNYNEQFF
v_call: TRBV5-1; j_call: TRBJ1-2; cdr3_aa: CASSLGSRTYYGYTF
v_call: TRBV23-1; j_call: TRBJ2-1; cdr3_aa: CASSRGLPLGEQFF
v_call: TRBV10-3; j_call: TRBJ2-1; cdr3_aa: CAISDPTSGGYNEQFF
v_call: TRBV6-1; j_call: TRBJ2-3; cdr3_aa: CASSEVIRGISTDTQYF
v_call: TRBV18; j_call: TRBJ2-6; cdr3_aa: CASSVQQGNSGANVLTF
v_call: TRBV18; j_call: TRBJ1-2; cdr3_aa: CASSPTRQDGYTF
v_call: TRBV2; j_call: TRBJ2-7; cdr3_aa: CASRGGDRVPFYEQYF
v_call: TRBV7-7; j_call: TRBJ2-1; cdr3_aa: CASSLSQGYEQFF
v_call: TRBV2; j_call: TRBJ1-6; cdr3_aa: CASSDQASSYNSPLHF
v_call: TRBV10-3; j_call: TRBJ2-3; cdr3_aa: CAISGERTDTQYF